This TCR beta chain was observed in a study of identifying expanded T cells in peripheral blood. Points from the study as a whole: Across healthy donors, higher total template counts meant significantly greater approximately 2-week count variance. About 1.2 clones differed between technical replicates, versus about 15 and 19 over time.

CDR3 length: 14 residues. Germline V gene lookup returns CDR1 SGDLS and CDR2 YYNGEE. Trimming shortened V by 0 bases and J by 4 bases, and 8 bases separated the two germline ends. A word on this clone: Its antigen remains unidentified.

Produced via immunoSEQ multiplex PCR; TCRdb's table is partial and in-frame only. The sample lists fewer than 55,000 clones, approximately 86% occurring once. Healthy donors had no documented immune events, such as infections, while sampled. Sequences were obtained from blood. The V and J genes are TRBV9 and TRBJ2-1, with unresolved D. The sequence was collected from a person between 18 and 69 years old in good health. CDR3 bases: TGTGCCAGCAGCGTAGTAGGAGATTACAATGAGCAGTTCTTC. This translates into CASSVVGDYNEQFF.